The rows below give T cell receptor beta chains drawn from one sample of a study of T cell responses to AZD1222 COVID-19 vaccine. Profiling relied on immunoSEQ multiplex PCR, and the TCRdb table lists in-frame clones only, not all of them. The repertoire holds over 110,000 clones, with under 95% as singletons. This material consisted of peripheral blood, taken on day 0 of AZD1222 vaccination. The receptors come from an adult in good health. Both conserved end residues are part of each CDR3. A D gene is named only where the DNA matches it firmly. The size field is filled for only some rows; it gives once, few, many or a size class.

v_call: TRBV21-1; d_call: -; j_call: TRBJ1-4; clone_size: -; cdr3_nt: TGTGCCAGCAGCACCCGTGAAAAACTGTTTTTT; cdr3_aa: CASSTREKLFF
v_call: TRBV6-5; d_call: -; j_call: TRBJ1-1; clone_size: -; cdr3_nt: TGTGCCAGCAGTCTAAACGTAGGCACTGAAGCTTTCTTT; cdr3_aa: CASSLNVGTEAFF
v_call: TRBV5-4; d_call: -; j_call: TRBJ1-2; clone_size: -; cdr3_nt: TGTGCCAGCAGCTTCGACAGGTCTAACTATGGCTACACCTTC; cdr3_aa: CASSFDRSNYGYTF
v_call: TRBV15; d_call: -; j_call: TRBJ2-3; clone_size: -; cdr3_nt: TGTGCCACCCTCGGGACAACAGATACGCAGTATTTT; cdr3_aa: CATLGTTDTQYF
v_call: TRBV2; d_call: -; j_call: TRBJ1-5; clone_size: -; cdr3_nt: TGTGCCAGCATGGGAGAGGAGGTCTATAGCAATCAGCCCCAGCATTTT; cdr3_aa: CASMGEEVYSNQPQHF
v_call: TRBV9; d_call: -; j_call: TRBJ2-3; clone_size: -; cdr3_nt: TGTGCCAGCAGCGTAGATGTCTTGACAGATACGCAGTATTTT; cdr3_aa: CASSVDVLTDTQYF
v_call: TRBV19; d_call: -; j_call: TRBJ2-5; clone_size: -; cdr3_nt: TGTGCCACCGCCGCCGACGGCCGCGGTGGGACCCAGTACTTC; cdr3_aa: CATAADGRGGTQYF
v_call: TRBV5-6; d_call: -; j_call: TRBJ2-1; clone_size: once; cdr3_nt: TGTGCCAGCAGCCGGAATTTACTTAGCTCCTACAATGAGCAGTTCTTC; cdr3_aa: CASSRNLLSSYNEQFF
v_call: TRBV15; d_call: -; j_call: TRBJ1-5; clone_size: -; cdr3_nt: TGTGCCACCAGCAGGAATAAAGGAGGGGGCAATCAGCCCCAGCATTTT; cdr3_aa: CATSRNKGGGNQPQHF
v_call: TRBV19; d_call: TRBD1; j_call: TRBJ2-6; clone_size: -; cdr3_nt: TGTGCCAGTACCCGGGACAGGGGGCGCCCTGGGGCCAACGTCCTGACTTTC; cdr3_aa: CASTRDRGRPGANVLTF
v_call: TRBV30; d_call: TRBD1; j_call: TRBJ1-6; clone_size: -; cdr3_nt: TGTGCCTGGAGTAGGACAGGGTCAAGATCACCCCTCCACTTT; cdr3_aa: CAWSRTGSRSPLHF
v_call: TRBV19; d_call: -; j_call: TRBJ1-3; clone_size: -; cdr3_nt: TGTGCCAGTAGTATTGGAGGGGTGGTTACTGGAAACACCATATATTTT; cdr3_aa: CASSIGGVVTGNTIYF
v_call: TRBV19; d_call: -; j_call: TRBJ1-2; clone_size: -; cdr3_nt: TGTGCCAGTAGTATGGAGCACCCTAACTATGGCTACACCTTC; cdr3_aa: CASSMEHPNYGYTF
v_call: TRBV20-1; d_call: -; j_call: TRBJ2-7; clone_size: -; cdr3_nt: TGCAGTGCTAGAGATCACCACGAGCAGTACTTC; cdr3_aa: CSARDHHEQYF
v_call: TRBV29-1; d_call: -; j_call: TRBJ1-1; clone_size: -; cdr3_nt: TGCAGCGTTGTGCCGACTGAAGCTTTCTTT; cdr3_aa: CSVVPTEAFF
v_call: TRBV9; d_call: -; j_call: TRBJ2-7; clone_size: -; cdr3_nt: TGTGCCAGCAGCGTAGATGGGTCCTTGCCCTCTGAGCAGTACTTC; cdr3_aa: CASSVDGSLPSEQYF
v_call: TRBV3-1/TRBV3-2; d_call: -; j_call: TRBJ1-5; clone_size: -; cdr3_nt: TGTGCCAGCAGCCAAGGGACAGTTAGCAATCAGCCCCAGCATTTT; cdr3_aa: CASSQGTVSNQPQHF
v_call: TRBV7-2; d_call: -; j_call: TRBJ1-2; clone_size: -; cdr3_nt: TGTGCCAGCAGTTGGGTGGCATCAAGCTACACCTTC; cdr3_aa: CASSWVASSYTF
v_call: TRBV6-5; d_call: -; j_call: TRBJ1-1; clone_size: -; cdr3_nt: TGTGCCAGCAGTTACGGGCCCCGGCAAACTGAAGCTTTCTTT; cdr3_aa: CASSYGPRQTEAFF
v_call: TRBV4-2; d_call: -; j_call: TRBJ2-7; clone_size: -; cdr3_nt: TGTGCCAGCAGTGAAGATAGGGGGATTGTTAACTACGAGCAGTACTTC; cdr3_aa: CASSEDRGIVNYEQYF
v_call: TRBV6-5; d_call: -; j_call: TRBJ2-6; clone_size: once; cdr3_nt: TGTGCCAGCCTGCGTGCTAGCCCTGGGGCCAACGTCCTGACTTTC; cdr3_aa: CASLRASPGANVLTF
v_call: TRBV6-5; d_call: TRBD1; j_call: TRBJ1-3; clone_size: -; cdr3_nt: TGTGCCAGCAAAATGGGACAGGGGTCTGGAAACACCATATATTTT; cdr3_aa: CASKMGQGSGNTIYF
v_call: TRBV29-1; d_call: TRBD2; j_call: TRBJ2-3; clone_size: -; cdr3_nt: TGCAGCGTAGCGGGGGTGTCGACAGATACGCAGTATTTT; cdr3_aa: CSVAGVSTDTQYF
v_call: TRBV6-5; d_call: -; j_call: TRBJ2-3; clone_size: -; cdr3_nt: TGTGCCAGCAGTTACCAGCTTTCAGATACGCAGTATTTT; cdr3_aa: CASSYQLSDTQYF
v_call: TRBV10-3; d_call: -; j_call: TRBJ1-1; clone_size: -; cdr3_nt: TGTGCCATCAGCGGGCTACACGACACTGAAGCTTTCTTT; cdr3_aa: CAISGLHDTEAFF
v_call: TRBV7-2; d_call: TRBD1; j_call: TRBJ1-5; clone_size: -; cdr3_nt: TGTGCCAGCAGCTCACAGACAGGGGGCATCGGGCCCCAGCATTTT; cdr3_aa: CASSSQTGGIGPQHF
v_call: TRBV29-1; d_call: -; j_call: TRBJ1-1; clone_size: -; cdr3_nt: TGCAGCGTTGAAAAAGGGAACACTGAAGCTTTCTTT; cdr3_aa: CSVEKGNTEAFF
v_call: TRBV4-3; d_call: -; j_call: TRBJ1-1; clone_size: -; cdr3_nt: TGCGCCAGCAGCCAAGCCATAGGAAGGGGGAACACTGAAGCTTTCTTT; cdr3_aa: CASSQAIGRGNTEAFF
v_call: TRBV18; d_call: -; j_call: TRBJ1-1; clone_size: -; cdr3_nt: TGTGCCAGCTCACCACAGCAATGGAGCACTGAAGCTTTCTTT; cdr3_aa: CASSPQQWSTEAFF
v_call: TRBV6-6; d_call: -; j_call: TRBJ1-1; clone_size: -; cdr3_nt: TGTGCCAGCTGGGGTAGACCCCAGACTGAAGCTTTCTTT; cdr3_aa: CASWGRPQTEAFF
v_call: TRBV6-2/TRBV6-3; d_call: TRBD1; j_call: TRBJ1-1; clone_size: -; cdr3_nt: TGTGCCAGCTATTACTCCGGGACAGGGGGAACTGAAGCTTTCTTT; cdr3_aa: CASYYSGTGGTEAFF
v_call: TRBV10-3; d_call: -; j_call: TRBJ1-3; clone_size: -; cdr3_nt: TGTGCCATCAGTGAGTCCGGGGGGCTGGTTGGAAACACCATATATTTT; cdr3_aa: CAISESGGLVGNTIYF
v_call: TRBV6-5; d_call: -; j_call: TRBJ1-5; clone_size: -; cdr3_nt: TGTGCCAGCAGTTACGCCGAGAACAATCAGCCCCAGCATTTT; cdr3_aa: CASSYAENNQPQHF
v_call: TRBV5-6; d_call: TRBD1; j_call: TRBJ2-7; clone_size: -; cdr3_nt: TGTGCCAGCAGCACTCGGCAGGGACAGGGCCCCCTAGAGCAGTACTTC; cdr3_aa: CASSTRQGQGPLEQYF
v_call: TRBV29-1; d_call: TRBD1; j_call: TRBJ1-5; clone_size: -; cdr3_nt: TGCAGCGTCGCCGATGACAGGGTGGGATATAGCAATCAGCCCCAGCATTTT; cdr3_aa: CSVADDRVGYSNQPQHF
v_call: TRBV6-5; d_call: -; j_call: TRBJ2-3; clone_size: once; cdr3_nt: TGTGCCAGCAGTTACTCCGTGGCTACTTCAGATACGCAGTATTTT; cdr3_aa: CASSYSVATSDTQYF
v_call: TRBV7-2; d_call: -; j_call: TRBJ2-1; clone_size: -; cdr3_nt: TGTGCCAGCAGCTTGTACGGATACAATGAGCAGTTCTTC; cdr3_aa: CASSLYGYNEQFF
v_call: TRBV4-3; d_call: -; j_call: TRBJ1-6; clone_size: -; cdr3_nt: TGCGCCAGCAGCCAAGATCTTCAGGGGTATTCACCCCTCCACTTT; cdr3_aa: CASSQDLQGYSPLHF
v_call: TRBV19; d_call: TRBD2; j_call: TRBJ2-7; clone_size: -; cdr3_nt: TGTGCCAGTAGTCGACTAGCGGGAGGGACCTACGAGCAGTACTTC; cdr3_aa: CASSRLAGGTYEQYF
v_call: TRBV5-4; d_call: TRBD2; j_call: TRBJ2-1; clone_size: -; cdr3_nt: TGTGCCAGCAGCTTAGGACTAGCGGGAGACAATGAGCAGTTCTTC; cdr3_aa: CASSLGLAGDNEQFF
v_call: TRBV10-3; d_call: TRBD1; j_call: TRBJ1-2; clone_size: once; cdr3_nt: TGTGCCATCAACCGGGACAGAGATGATGATGGCTACACCTTC; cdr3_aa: CAINRDRDDDGYTF
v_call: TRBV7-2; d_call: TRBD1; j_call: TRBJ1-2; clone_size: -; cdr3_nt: TGTGCCAGCAGTCGCGACAGGGAAGGGGGCTACACCTTC; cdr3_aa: CASSRDREGGYTF
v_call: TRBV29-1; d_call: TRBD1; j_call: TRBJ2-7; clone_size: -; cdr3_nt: TGCAGCGTTGCGGGGAGACAGGGAGTCCCCTACGAGCAGTACTTC; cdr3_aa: CSVAGRQGVPYEQYF
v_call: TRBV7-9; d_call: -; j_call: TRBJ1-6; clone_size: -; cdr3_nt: TGTGCCAGCAGTGTTACCGGGGGTGAGAATTCACCCCTCCACTTT; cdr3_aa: CASSVTGGENSPLHF
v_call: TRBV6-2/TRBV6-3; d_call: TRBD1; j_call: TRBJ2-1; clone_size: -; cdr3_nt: TGTGCCAGCAGTTACGACAGGGTTGTCGATGAGCAGTTCTTC; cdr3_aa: CASSYDRVVDEQFF
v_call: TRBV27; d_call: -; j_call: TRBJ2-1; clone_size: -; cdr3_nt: TGTGCCAGCAACTTCCCCGGGGGCTCCTACAATGAGCAGTTCTTC; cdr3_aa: CASNFPGGSYNEQFF
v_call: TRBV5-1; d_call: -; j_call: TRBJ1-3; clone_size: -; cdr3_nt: TGCGCCAGCAGCTTACGCCGGCGAAACACCATATATTTT; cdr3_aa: CASSLRRRNTIYF
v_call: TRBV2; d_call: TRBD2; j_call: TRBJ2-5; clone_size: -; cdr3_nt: TGTGCCAGCAGTGGACGGGAGGGACAAGAGACCCAGTACTTC; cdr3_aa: CASSGREGQETQYF
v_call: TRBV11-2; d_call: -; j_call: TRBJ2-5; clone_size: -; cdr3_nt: TGTGCCAGCAGCTTACAACGCGCGGTTCAAGAGACCCAGTACTTC; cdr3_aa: CASSLQRAVQETQYF
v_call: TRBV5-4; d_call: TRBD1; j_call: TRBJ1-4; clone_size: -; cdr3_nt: TGTGCCAGCAGCTTACAGGGGCCTAATGAAAAACTGTTTTTT; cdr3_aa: CASSLQGPNEKLFF
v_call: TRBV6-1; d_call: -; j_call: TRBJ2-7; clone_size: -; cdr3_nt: TGTGCCAGCAGTGAAGCCCGCGTCCTAAGGGGGGACTACGAGCAGTACTTC; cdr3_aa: CASSEARVLRGDYEQYF
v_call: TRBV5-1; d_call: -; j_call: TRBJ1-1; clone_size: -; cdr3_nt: TGCGCCAGCAGCTTGAGCCAGCTAGGAGGTAACACTGAAGCTTTCTTT; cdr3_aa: CASSLSQLGGNTEAFF
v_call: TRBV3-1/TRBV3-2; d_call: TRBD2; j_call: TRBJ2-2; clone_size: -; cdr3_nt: TGTGCCAGCAGCCCCCTTGGGGGGGGTTCCGGGGAGCTGTTTTTT; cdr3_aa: CASSPLGGGSGELFF
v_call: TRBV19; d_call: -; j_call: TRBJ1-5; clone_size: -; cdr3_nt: TGTGCCAGTGATGACAGTAGCAATCAGCCCCAGCATTTT; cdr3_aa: CASDDSSNQPQHF